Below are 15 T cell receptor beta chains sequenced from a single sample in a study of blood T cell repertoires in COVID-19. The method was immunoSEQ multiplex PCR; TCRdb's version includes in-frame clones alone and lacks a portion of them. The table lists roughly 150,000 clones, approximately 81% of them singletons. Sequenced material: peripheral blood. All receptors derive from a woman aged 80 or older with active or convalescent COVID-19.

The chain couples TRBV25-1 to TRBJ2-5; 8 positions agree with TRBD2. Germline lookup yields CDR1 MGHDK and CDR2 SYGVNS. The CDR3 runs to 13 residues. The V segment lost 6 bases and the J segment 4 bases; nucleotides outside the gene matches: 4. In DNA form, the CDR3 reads TGTGCCAGCAGCCGGGGGGGGACAGAGACCCAGTACTTC. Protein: CASSRGGTETQYF.

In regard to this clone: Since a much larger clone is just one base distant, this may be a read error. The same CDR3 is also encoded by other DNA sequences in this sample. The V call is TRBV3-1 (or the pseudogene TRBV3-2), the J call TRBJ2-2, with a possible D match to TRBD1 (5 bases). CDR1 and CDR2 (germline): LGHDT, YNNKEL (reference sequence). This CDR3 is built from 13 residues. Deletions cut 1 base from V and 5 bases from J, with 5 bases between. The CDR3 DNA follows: TGTGCCAGCAGCCAAGCAGGGACCGGGGAGCTGTTTTTT. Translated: CASSQAGTGELFF.

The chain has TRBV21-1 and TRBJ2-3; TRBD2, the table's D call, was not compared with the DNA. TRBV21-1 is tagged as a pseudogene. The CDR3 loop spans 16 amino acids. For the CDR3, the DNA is TGTGCCAGCAGCAAGGTTACTAGCGGGAGGACAGATACGCAGTATTTT. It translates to CASSKVTSGRTDTQYF.

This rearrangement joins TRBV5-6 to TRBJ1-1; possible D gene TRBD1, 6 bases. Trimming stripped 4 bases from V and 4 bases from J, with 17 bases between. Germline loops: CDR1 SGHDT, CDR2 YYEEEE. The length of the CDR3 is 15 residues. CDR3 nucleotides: TGTGCCAGCAGCCCTCCGGCGAGGGGGGGCACTGAAGCTTTCTTT. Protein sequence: CASSPPARGGTEAFF.

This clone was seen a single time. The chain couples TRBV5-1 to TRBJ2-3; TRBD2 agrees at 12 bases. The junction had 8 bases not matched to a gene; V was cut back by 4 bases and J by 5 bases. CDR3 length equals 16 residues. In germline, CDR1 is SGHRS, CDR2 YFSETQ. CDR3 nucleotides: TGCGCCAGCAGCCGGACTAGCGGGGCTCAGCGAGATACGCAGTATTTT. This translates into CASSRTSGAQRDTQYF.

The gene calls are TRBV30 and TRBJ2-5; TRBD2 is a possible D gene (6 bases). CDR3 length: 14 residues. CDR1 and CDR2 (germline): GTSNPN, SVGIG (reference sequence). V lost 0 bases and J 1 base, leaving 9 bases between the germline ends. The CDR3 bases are TGTGCCTGGAGTGTAGCCGGGGGCCAAGAGACCCAGTACTTC. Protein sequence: CAWSVAGGQETQYF.

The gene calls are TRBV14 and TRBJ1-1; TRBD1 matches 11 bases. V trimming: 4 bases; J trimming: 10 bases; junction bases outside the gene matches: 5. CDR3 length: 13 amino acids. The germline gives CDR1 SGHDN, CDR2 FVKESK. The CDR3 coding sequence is TGTGCCAGCAGCCCGGACAGGGGGCAGAGAGCTTTCTTT. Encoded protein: CASSPDRGQRAFF.

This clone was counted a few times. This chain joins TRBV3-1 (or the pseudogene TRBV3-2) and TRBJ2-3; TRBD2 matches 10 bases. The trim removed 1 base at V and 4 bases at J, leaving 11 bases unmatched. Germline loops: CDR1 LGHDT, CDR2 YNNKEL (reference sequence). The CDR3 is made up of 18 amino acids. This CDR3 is CASSQVLGAGGPADTQYF. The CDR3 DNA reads TGTGCCAGCAGCCAAGTCCTGGGAGCGGGAGGGCCTGCAGATACGCAGTATTTT.

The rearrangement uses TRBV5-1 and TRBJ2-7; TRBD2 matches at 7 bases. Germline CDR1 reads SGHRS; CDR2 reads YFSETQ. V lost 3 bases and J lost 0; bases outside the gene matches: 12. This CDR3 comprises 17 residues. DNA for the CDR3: TGCGCCAGCAGCTCCGCTCTTTCTAGCGGCAGCTCCTACGAGCAGTACTTC. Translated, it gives CASSSALSSGSSYEQYF.

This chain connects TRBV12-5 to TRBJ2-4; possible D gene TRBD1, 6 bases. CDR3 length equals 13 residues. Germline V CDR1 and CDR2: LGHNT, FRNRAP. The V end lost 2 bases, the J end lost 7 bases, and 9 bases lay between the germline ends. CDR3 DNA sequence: TGTGCTAGTGGTTTGAACCAGGGGAACATTCAGTACTTC. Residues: CASGLNQGNIQYF.

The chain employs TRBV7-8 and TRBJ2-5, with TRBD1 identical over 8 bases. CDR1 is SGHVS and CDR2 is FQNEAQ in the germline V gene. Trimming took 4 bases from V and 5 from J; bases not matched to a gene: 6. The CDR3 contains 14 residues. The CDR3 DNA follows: TGTGCCAGCAGCTCTGGGACAGGTTGGGAGACCCAGTACTTC. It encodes CASSSGTGWETQYF.

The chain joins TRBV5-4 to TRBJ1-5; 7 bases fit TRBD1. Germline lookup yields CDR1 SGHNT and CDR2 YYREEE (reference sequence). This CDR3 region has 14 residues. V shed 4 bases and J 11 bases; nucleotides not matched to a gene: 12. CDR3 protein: CASSHDRDMGAQHF. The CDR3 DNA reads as TGTGCCAGCAGCCACGACAGGGACATGGGAGCCCAGCATTTT. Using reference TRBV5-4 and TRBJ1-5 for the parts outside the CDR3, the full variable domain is ETGVTQSPTHLIKTRGQQVTLRCSSQSGHNTVSWYQQALGQGPQFIFQYYREEENGRGNFPPRFSGLQFPNYSSELNVNALELDDSALYLCASSHDRDMGAQHFGDGTRLSIL.

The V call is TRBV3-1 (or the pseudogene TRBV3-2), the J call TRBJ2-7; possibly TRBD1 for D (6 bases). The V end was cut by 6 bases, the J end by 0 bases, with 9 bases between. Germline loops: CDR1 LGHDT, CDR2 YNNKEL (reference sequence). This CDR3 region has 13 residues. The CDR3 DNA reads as TGTGCCAGCAGGAGACAGGACTCCTACGAGCAGTACTTC. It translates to CASRRQDSYEQYF.

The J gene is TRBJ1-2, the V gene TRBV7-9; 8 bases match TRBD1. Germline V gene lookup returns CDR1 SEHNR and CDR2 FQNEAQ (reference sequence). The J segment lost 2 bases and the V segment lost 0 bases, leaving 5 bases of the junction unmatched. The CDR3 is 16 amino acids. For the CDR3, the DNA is TGTGCCAGCAGCTTAGCGGGGACAGGAAGGAACTATGGCTACACCTTC. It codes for CASSLAGTGRNYGYTF.

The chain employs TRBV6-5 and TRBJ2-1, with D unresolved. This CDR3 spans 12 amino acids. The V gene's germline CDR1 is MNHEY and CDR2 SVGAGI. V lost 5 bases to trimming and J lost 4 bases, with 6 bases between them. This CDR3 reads CASSRTYNEQFF. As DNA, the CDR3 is TGTGCCAGCAGTCGTACTTACAATGAGCAGTTCTTC.